This TCR beta chain was sequenced in a study of blood T cell repertoires in COVID-19. In the study overall: Donors in the United States, Italy and Spain gave samples during acute or convalescent COVID-19. Nucleic acid was either cDNA or gDNA, and it came from T cells, B-cell-depleted T cells, or PBMCs.

With 3 bases clipped from V and 0 bases from J, the junction kept 11 bases outside the gene matches. Germline-derived CDR1 and CDR2 are LNHDA and SQIVND (reference sequence). This CDR3 is 18 amino acids long. Using immunoSEQ multiplex PCR, the repertoire was profiled, and TCRdb retains in-frame clones only, with some absent. The sample carries about 200,000 clones, 70% to 90% recorded once. The clonotype originates from a woman aged 80 or over with acute or convalescent COVID-19. Sequenced: peripheral blood. The chain employs TRBV19 and TRBJ1-5, with 7 nucleotides matching TRBD1. The CDR3 loop is CASSMRSGGGYSNQPQHF. Here the CDR3 DNA reads TGTGCCAGTAGTATGAGATCAGGGGGTGGTTATAGCAATCAGCCCCAGCATTTT.